Listed here is a single T cell receptor beta chain. As yet, its antigen is unknown. The source of the sample is a study of shared clonotypes between healthy human individuals. About the research overall: The donor group consisted of a couple of women and a few men, aged 18 to 49. Plates per donor: three CD4 naive, three CD4 memory, two CD8 naive, one CD8 memory. Study-level results: Four donors shared approximately 5% of their naive CD4 clonotypes.

The study separated CD4+ cells into CD45RA+ naive and CD45RA-negative memory subsets. Trimming shortened V by 0 bases and J by 5 bases, and 7 bases separated the two germline ends. This CDR3 region has 13 residues. CDR1 SGHAT and CDR2 FQDESV come from the germline V gene (reference sequence). Clones were read by immunoSEQ multiplex PCR, and TCRdb kept only the in-frame ones, dropping some. The sample contains more than 2,000,000 clones, 90% to 95% of which appear only once. This chain connects TRBV11-1 to TRBJ1-2; D is unclear. The sample taken for sequencing was naive CD4+ T cells sorted from blood. Indicated subset: CD45RA+ positively selected. The TCR sequence derives from a man younger than 35 in good health. The CDR3 spells CASSLAGKYGYTF. CDR3 DNA: TGTGCCAGCAGCTTAGCAGGGAAGTATGGCTACACCTTC.